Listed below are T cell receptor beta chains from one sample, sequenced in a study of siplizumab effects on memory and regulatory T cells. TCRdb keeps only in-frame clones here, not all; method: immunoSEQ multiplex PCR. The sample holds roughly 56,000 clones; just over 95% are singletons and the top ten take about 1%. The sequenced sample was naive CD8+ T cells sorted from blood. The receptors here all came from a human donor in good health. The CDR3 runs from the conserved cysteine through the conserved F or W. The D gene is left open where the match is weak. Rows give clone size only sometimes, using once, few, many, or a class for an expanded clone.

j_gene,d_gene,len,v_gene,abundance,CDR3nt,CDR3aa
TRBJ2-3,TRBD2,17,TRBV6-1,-,TGTGCCAGCAGTGAAGTTCCTGGGACTAGCGCACGGGATACGCAGTATTTT,CASSEVPGTSARDTQYF
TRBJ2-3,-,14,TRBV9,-,TGTGCCAGCAGCAACAGCGGGCTAAGGGATACGCAGTATTTT,CASSNSGLRDTQYF
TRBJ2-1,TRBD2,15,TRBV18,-,TGTGCCAGCTCACCCACGCGTCCTAGCGGGAATGAGCAGTTCTTC,CASSPTRPSGNEQFF
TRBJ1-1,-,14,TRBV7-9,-,TGTGCCAGCAGCTTCCAGGGGCTGAACACTGAAGCTTTCTTT,CASSFQGLNTEAFF
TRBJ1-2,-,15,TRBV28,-,TGTGCCAGCGTAGACGGGCCGGATGTTCGCTATGGCTACACCTTC,CASVDGPDVRYGYTF
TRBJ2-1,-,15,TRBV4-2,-,TGTGCCAGCAGCCAAGAGATCGGAAACTACAATGAGCAGTTCTTC,CASSQEIGNYNEQFF
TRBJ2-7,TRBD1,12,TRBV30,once,TGTGCCTGGAGACAGGGGGCGGGCGAGCAGTACTTC,CAWRQGAGEQYF
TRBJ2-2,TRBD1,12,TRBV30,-,TGTGCCTGGAGCAGGGGGCCCGGGGAGCTGTTTTTT,CAWSRGPGELFF
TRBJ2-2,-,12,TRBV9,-,TGTGCCAGCAGTCGGACTGCCGGGGAGCTGTTTTTT,CASSRTAGELFF
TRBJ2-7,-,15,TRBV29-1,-,TGCAGCGTTGAAGCTCCGGCGGCAGGCCACTACGAGCAGTACTTC,CSVEAPAAGHYEQYF
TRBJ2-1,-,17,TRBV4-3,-,TGCGCCAGCAGCCAAGTTTCGCTAGCACACAAAGGGAATGAGCAGTTCTTC,CASSQVSLAHKGNEQFF
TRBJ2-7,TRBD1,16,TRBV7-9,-,TGTGCCAGCAGCCCAATTAAGACAGGGTACGACTACGAGCAGTACTTC,CASSPIKTGYDYEQYF
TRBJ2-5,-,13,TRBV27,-,TGTGCCAGCAGCTCCACAGGGAGAGAGACCCAGTACTTC,CASSSTGRETQYF
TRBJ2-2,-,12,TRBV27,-,TGTGCCAGCAGCGTTAACACCGGGGAGCTGTTTTTT,CASSVNTGELFF
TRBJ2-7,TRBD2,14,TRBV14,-,TGTGCCAGCAGTCTAAGGCGGGGGGTGAGGGAGCAGTACTTC,CASSLRRGVREQYF
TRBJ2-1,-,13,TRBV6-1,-,TGTGCCAGCAGTGCTTGGACAGTCGATGAGCAGTTCTTC,CASSAWTVDEQFF
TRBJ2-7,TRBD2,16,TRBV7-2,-,TGTGCCAGCAGCTTAGTTTACCGGACTAGCGACTACGAGCAGTACTTC,CASSLVYRTSDYEQYF
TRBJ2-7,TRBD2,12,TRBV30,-,TGTGCCTGGCGGACTAGCTCCTACGAGCAGTACTTC,CAWRTSSYEQYF
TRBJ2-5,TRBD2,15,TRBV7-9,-,TGTGCCAGCAGCTTCTCGGGAGGGCCGGAAGAGACCCAGTACTTC,CASSFSGGPEETQYF
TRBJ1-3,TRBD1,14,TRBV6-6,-,TGTGCCAGCAGAGTAACAGGGGCGGGAAACACCATATATTTT,CASRVTGAGNTIYF
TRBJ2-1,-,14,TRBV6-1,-,TGTGCCAGCAGTGAAATATGGACGGGCAATGAGCAGTTCTTC,CASSEIWTGNEQFF
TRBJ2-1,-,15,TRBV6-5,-,TGTGCCAGCAGTTCCCTCGCCTCTGGGTACAATGAGCAGTTCTTC,CASSSLASGYNEQFF
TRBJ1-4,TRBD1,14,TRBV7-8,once,TGTGCCAGCAGCTTATTGGGGACAGGGGAGAAACTGTTTTTT,CASSLLGTGEKLFF
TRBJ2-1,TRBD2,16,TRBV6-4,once,TGTGCCAGCAGTGTCAGCGGGGGCTTAGGGGCCAATGAGCAGTTCTTC,CASSVSGGLGANEQFF
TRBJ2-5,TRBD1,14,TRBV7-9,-,TGTGCCAGCAGCACTGACAGGGGAATAGAGACCCAGTACTTC,CASSTDRGIETQYF
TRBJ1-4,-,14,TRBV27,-,TGTGCCAGCAGTCCCCTCGGGGGGATGGAAAAACTGTTTTTT,CASSPLGGMEKLFF
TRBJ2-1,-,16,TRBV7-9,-,TGTGCCAGCAGCTTAGGACCGGGGCCCACCTACAATGAGCAGTTCTTC,CASSLGPGPTYNEQFF
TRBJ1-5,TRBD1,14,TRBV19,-,TGTGCCAGTAGTATAGGACAGGGGAATCAGCCCCAGCATTTT,CASSIGQGNQPQHF
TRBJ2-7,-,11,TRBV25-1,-,TGTGCCAGCAGTTCCCTCTACGAGCAGTACTTC,CASSSLYEQYF
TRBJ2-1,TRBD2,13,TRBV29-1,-,TGCAGCGTAGTAGCGGGAGGGCCCCCTGAGCAGTTCTTC,CSVVAGGPPEQFF
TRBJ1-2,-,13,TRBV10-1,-,TGCGCCAGCAGTGAGTCGGGGAACTATGGCTACACCTTC,CASSESGNYGYTF
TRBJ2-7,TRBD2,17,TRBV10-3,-,TGTGCCATCAGTGATCTGTCTAGCGGGAGAGCAGCCTACGAGCAGTACTTC,CAISDLSSGRAAYEQYF